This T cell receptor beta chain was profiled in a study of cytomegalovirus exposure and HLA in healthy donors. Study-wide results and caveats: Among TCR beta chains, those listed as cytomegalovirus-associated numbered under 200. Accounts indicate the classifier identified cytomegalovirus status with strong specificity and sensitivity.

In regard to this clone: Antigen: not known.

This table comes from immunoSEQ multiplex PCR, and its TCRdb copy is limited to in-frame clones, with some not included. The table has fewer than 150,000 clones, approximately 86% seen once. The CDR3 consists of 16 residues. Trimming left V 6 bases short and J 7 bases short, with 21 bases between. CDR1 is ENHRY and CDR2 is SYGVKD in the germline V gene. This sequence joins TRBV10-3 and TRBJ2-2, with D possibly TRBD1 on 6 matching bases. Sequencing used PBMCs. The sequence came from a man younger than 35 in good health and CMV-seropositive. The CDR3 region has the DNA TGTGCCATCAGGGGCTCCGGGACATCTGGGAGCGGGGAGCTGTTTTTT. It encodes CAIRGSGTSGSGELFF.